This T cell receptor beta chain was identified during a study of blood T cells in healthy people across ages. PCR was performed a second time for about 6 to 11 cycles using a sample-barcoded 5' primer and a J-beta primer mix. A single record per CDR3 protein comes from TCRdb applying MiXCR to the 5' RACE reads. Of hundreds of thousands of distinct CDR3 sequences in the sample, about 44% are singletons; the top ten hold 13%. This clonotype occurred a few times. V lost 0 bases and J 7 bases, leaving 10 bases between the germline ends. The CDR3 spans 12 residues. Looked up from germline, CDR1 is SQVTM and CDR2 is ANQGSEA.

The source material was blood. This chain uses TRBV29-1 with TRBJ2-7, with D perhaps TRBD2 (5 bases). This TCR was recovered from a man in his thirties or forties in good health. In nucleotides, the CDR3 is TGCAGCGTTGAAGAGGGGTGGGAGGAGCAGTACTTC. Residues: CSVEEGWEEQYF.